The 29 T cell receptor beta chains listed next were all sequenced from one sample in a study of blood T cell repertoires in COVID-19. Data came from immunoSEQ multiplex PCR; TCRdb stores just in-frame clones and leaves some out. The sample contains some 500,000 clones, about 88% of which appear only once. The sequenced material came from peripheral blood. Receptors originate from a woman between 45 and 65 years old with COVID-19, enrolled during active disease.

The chain combines TRBV30 with TRBJ1-5; tentatively, D is TRBD1 (5 bases). From germline, CDR1 is GTSNPN and CDR2 SVGIG (reference sequence). The CDR3 sequence is 13 residues long. Trimming removed 4 bases from V and 6 bases from J, with 13 bases in between. CDR3 sequence: CAWKAGEGQPQHF. The CDR3 DNA reads TGTGCCTGGAAGGCGGGGGAAGGTCAGCCCCAGCATTTT.

The rearrangement links TRBV2 to TRBJ1-6; D is uncertain. The CDR3 runs to 14 residues. V shed 2 bases and J shed 11 bases, with 13 bases lying between them. Per the germline V gene, CDR1 is SNHLY and CDR2 is FYNNEI. CDR3 loop: CASSENLEWAPLHF. The CDR3 DNA is TGTGCCAGCAGTGAAAATCTAGAATGGGCACCCCTCCACTTT.

The chain joins TRBV24-1 to TRBJ2-2, with TRBD1 matching over 8 bases. The CDR3 is made up of 15 amino acids. Germline V gene sequence: CDR1 KGHDR, CDR2 SFDVKD. The junction had 4 bases not matched to a gene; V was cut back by 3 bases and J by 5 bases. The CDR3 here is CATSDKTGATGELFF. The CDR3 region has the DNA TGTGCCACCAGTGATAAGACAGGGGCGACCGGGGAGCTGTTTTTT.

The V gene is TRBV6-5, the J gene TRBJ2-7; 7 bases agree with TRBD1. The CDR3 consists of 14 residues. V lost 0 bases to trimming and J lost 5 bases; unmatched junction nucleotides: 4. The V gene's germline CDR1 is MNHEY and CDR2 SVGAGI. CDR3 in amino acids: CASSYSGQYNEQYF. The CDR3 DNA reads as TGTGCCAGCAGTTACTCGGGACAGTACAACGAGCAGTACTTC.

The chain has TRBV19 and TRBJ2-5, with a possible D match to TRBD1 (6 bases). CDR1 is LNHDA and CDR2 is SQIVND in the germline V gene (reference sequence). V gave up 3 bases and J gave up 5 bases, with 13 bases separating them. The CDR3 extends over 14 amino acids. The CDR3, as DNA: TGTGCCAGTAGTATCAGCAGGGGTGCGGAGACCCAGTACTTC. This sequence encodes CASSISRGAETQYF.

The chain couples TRBV18 to TRBJ2-1; 10 nucleotides agree with TRBD2. The CDR3 has 14 residues. V trimming: 3 bases; J trimming: 8 bases; junction bases outside the gene matches: 4. Germline-derived CDR1 and CDR2 are KGHSH and LQKENI. This chain's CDR3 is CASSPLAGAYEQFF. The CDR3 DNA reads TGTGCCAGCTCACCCCTAGCGGGGGCTTATGAGCAGTTCTTC.

CDR3 in amino acids: CATQGHTNTEAFF. CDR3 DNA sequence: TGTGCCACCCAGGGACACACGAACACTGAAGCTTTCTTT. The J gene is TRBJ1-1, the V gene TRBV10-3, with a possible D match to TRBD1 (6 bases). The V gene's germline CDR1 is ENHRY and CDR2 SYGVKD. CDR3 length: 13 amino acids. Trimming shortened V by 10 bases and J by 1 base, and 13 bases separated the two germline ends.

J is TRBJ2-3 and V is TRBV10-2; TRBD2 matches 10 bases. Germline CDR1 and CDR2: WSHSY and SAAADI. Germline trimming cut 6 bases from V and 2 bases from J; bases unmatched to any gene: 2. The CDR3 extends over 14 amino acids. The CDR3 loop reads CASRLAGPTDTQYF. The CDR3 coding sequence is TGCGCCAGCAGACTAGCGGGGCCCACAGATACGCAGTATTTT.

The chain recombines TRBV30 with TRBJ1-2; 8 bases agree with TRBD1. Germline V gene sequence: CDR1 GTSNPN, CDR2 SVGIG (reference sequence). With 7 bases clipped from V and 7 bases from J, the junction kept 11 bases outside the gene matches. The CDR3 has 13 residues. The CDR3 sequence is CASQPGQDSGYTF. CDR3 in DNA: TGTGCCTCTCAGCCGGGACAGGACTCTGGCTACACCTTC.

This clone was seen just once. This sequence joins TRBV14 and TRBJ1-1, with TRBD1 as a possible D gene (6 bases). Germline-derived CDR1 and CDR2 are SGHDN and FVKESK. Trimming cost V 4 bases and J 4 bases, with 25 bases left between them. The CDR3 consists of 18 residues. The CDR3 is CASSPMAFDRPWVTEAFF. The CDR3 DNA sequence: TGTGCCAGCAGCCCAATGGCCTTTGACAGGCCCTGGGTCACTGAAGCTTTCTTT.

The chain combines TRBV7-3 with TRBJ2-2, with 8 bases identical to TRBD2. Trimming took 1 base from V and 4 from J; bases not matched to a gene: 2. This CDR3 spans 15 amino acids. Germline V gives CDR1 SGHTA, CDR2 FQGTGA. CDR3 nucleotides: TGTGCCAGCAGCTTAAGCCTAGCGGGCACCGGGGAGCTGTTTTTT. Its protein product is CASSLSLAGTGELFF.

V is TRBV19 and J is TRBJ2-6, with D unclear. V lost 5 bases to trimming and J lost 2 bases, with 7 bases between them. The length of the CDR3 is 14 residues. Germline V lookup: CDR1 LNHDA, CDR2 SQIVND (reference sequence). The CDR3 DNA reads as TGTGCCAGTAGTCCTCAGACTGGGGCCAACGTCCTGACTTTC. Its translation: CASSPQTGANVLTF. The full variable domain, completed using reference TRBV19 and TRBJ2-6, is DGGITQSPKYLFRKEGQNVTLSCEQNLNHDAMYWYRQDPGQGLRLIYYSQIVNDFQKGDIAEGYSVSREKKESFPLTVTSAQKNPTAFYLCASSPQTGANVLTFGAGSRLTVL.

This chain connects TRBV6-5 to TRBJ2-2; D is perhaps TRBD1 (5 bases). With 8 bases removed from V and 3 bases from J, the gap between germline ends came to 13 bases. From germline, CDR1 is MNHEY and CDR2 SVGAGI. The CDR3 extends over 14 amino acids. The CDR3 DNA is TGTGCCAGCGGCTACCAAGGGGACACCGGGGAGCTGTTTTTT. Translated, it gives CASGYQGDTGELFF.

This sequence joins TRBV19 and TRBJ2-2; D is undetermined. The CDR3 has 14 residues. The V end lost 9 bases, the J end lost 0 bases, and 11 bases lay between the germline ends. Germline loops: CDR1 LNHDA, CDR2 SQIVND (reference sequence). The CDR3 nucleotides read TGTGCCAGCAGAATCAGTTCGAACACCGGGGAGCTGTTTTTT. It translates to CASRISSNTGELFF.

The rearrangement joins TRBV11-1 to TRBJ2-1, with 8 bases lining up with TRBD1. Germline CDR1 SGHAT, CDR2 FQDESV (reference sequence). This CDR3 contains 15 residues. The ends lost 5 bases at V and 3 bases at J; junction bases unmatched: 6. This CDR3 is CASSPRQGNYNEQFF. The CDR3 DNA reads as TGTGCCAGCAGCCCCCGACAGGGGAACTACAATGAGCAGTTCTTC.

The rearrangement links TRBV4-1 to TRBJ2-3; D ambiguous. This CDR3 region has 11 residues. CDR1 and CDR2 from the germline V gene are MGHRA and YSYEKL. Trimming left V 2 bases short and J 7 bases short, with 4 bases between. The CDR3: CASSQSYTQYF. CDR3 nucleotides: TGCGCCAGCAGCCAATCCTATACGCAGTATTTT.

The chain recombines TRBV21-1 with TRBJ2-1; the D call of TRBD2 is as the table states it, not checked on the DNA. TRBV21-1 is recorded as a pseudogene. There are 15 residues in the CDR3. The CDR3 loop reads CASSKDLAGGNEQFF. The CDR3 DNA reads as TGTGCCAGCAGCAAAGATCTAGCGGGGGGGAATGAGCAGTTCTTC.

This chain joins TRBV5-4 and TRBJ2-7, with TRBD1 matching over 9 bases. Germline CDR1 is SGHNT and CDR2 is YYREEE (reference sequence). This CDR3 has 13 residues. Trimming cost V 4 bases and J 5 bases; bases outside gene matches: 4. The CDR3 reads CASSRDRDDEQYF. For the CDR3, the DNA is TGTGCCAGCAGCCGGGACAGGGACGACGAGCAGTACTTC.

The chain has TRBV9 and TRBJ1-5; no firm D call. Germline values: CDR1 SGDLS, CDR2 YYNGEE. The V gene lost 4 bases and the J gene lost 6 bases, with 14 bases spanning the gap. The CDR3 spans 14 residues. The CDR3 reads CASSPEVYSQPQHF. The CDR3 DNA reads TGTGCCAGCAGCCCCGAGGTGTATTCTCAGCCCCAGCATTTT.

The rearrangement links TRBV3-1 (or the pseudogene TRBV3-2) to TRBJ2-7; 13 nucleotides line up with TRBD2. Germline assignment: CDR1 LGHDT and CDR2 YNNKEL (reference sequence). The junction had 6 bases not matched to a gene; V was cut back by 8 bases and J by 5 bases. The CDR3 sequence is 14 residues long. The CDR3 protein is CASGWGTSGNEQYF. The CDR3 nucleotides read TGTGCCAGCGGTTGGGGGACTAGCGGGAACGAGCAGTACTTC.

V and J are TRBV7-2 and TRBJ1-2, with TRBD1 identical over 8 bases. This CDR3 comprises 13 residues. J was trimmed by 8 bases and V by 4 bases; bases with no gene match: 6. Germline V gene data show CDR1 as SGHTA and CDR2 as FQGNSA. The CDR3: CASSSDRGRGYTF. The CDR3 DNA reads as TGTGCCAGCAGCTCCGACAGGGGTAGGGGCTACACCTTC.

The count of this clone is one. The J gene is TRBJ1-4, the V gene TRBV6-5; D uncertain. Germline values: CDR1 MNHEY, CDR2 SVGAGI. With 6 bases removed from V and 5 bases from J, the gap between germline ends came to 10 bases. This CDR3 region has 13 residues. Here the CDR3 DNA reads TGTGCCAGCAGCCCGAAGGAGAATGAAAAACTGTTTTTT. The encoded protein is CASSPKENEKLFF.

The chain is built from TRBV19 and TRBJ2-2; D perhaps matches TRBD2 (5 bases). Per the germline V gene, CDR1 is LNHDA and CDR2 is SQIVND (reference sequence). Trimming shortened V by 7 bases and J by 3 bases, and 9 bases separated the two germline ends. The CDR3 is 13 amino acids. The CDR3: CASIPGYTGELFF. For the CDR3, the DNA is TGTGCCAGTATCCCGGGGTACACCGGGGAGCTGTTTTTT.

This chain uses TRBV2 with TRBJ2-7; 7 positions agree with TRBD1. Germline values: CDR1 SNHLY, CDR2 FYNNEI. The CDR3 length is 16 residues. Unmatched junction bases numbered 12, after V lost 7 bases and J lost 0 bases. DNA of the CDR3: TGTGCCAGCACCGAACGGGACAGTTTTTACTCCTACGAGCAGTACTTC. Its protein is CASTERDSFYSYEQYF.

This chain uses TRBV28 with TRBJ1-6; no clear D gene. V was cut by 3 bases and J by 0 bases, with 18 bases left in between. Germline V gene sequence: CDR1 MDHEN, CDR2 SYDVKM. This CDR3 contains 19 residues. CDR3 DNA sequence: TGTGCCAGCAGTTTCAGGTGGGCCCCCTTGAGCTCCTATAATTCACCCCTCCACTTT. Residues: CASSFRWAPLSSYNSPLHF.

The V call is TRBV14, the J call TRBJ2-3; D call uncertain. Trimming took 0 bases from V and 3 from J, leaving 4 bases between them. The CDR3 sequence is 13 residues long. CDR1 is SGHDN and CDR2 is FVKESK in the germline V gene. CDR3 sequence: CASSQDLTDTQYF. The CDR3 DNA is TGTGCCAGCAGCCAAGATTTAACAGATACGCAGTATTTT.

This clone was seen just once. The chain has TRBV2 and TRBJ2-7; TRBD1 agrees at 10 bases. The CDR3 runs to 14 residues. Germline V gene data show CDR1 as SNHLY and CDR2 as FYNNEI. The V gene end was trimmed by 6 bases and the J gene end by 4 bases; junction bases not matched to a gene: 6. The CDR3 protein is CASRSRDRGYEQYF. Written as DNA, the CDR3 is TGTGCCAGCAGGTCCCGGGACAGGGGTTACGAGCAGTACTTC.

The CDR3 DNA reads TGCAGCGTTGGGGGCGATAGGGATACGCAGTATTTT. It translates to CSVGGDRDTQYF. This chain links TRBV29-1 with TRBJ2-3; perhaps TRBD1 as D (5 bases). From germline, CDR1 is SQVTM and CDR2 ANQGSEA. This CDR3 has 12 residues. V was trimmed by 4 bases and J by 6 bases, leaving 11 bases between them.

The chain combines TRBV4-1 with TRBJ2-3, with 9 bases aligning to TRBD1. CDR3 length equals 17 residues. Looked up from germline, CDR1 is MGHRA and CDR2 is YSYEKL. With V trimmed by 0 bases and J by 3 bases, 7 bases remained unmatched. The CDR3: CASSQESTGGLTDTQYF. As DNA, the CDR3 is TGCGCCAGCAGCCAAGAAAGCACAGGGGGCTTGACAGATACGCAGTATTTT.